The next 26 T cell receptor beta chains were all read from a single sample in a study of breast tumors, draining lymph nodes, adjacent tissues (dated by TCRdb to the mid-2010s). The library was generated by multiplex PCR. The sample was run on an Illumina HiSeq 2000. TCRdb applied fastp at Q25 and MiXCR to the public reads, then kept only in-frame beta chains. Entries that share a CDR3 protein sequence are merged under the most common genes and DNA. In all, the sample holds 120,000 to 150,000 distinct CDR3 sequences, and approximately 32% of those were seen once. Jointly, the top ten make up around 2.3% of the sample. Lymph node samples came from the axillary draining lymph nodes of breast cancer patients. Source material: axillary lymph node tissue. Receptors were obtained from a female donor with breast cancer. Some clones in this sample may be carry-over from other donors' samples.

This clonotype was recorded many times. This chain joins TRBV9 and TRBJ2-1, with 9 bases lining up with TRBD1. V lost 3 bases and J lost 5; bases outside the gene matches: 6. The CDR3 covers 15 residues. Germline CDR1 reads SGDLS; CDR2 reads YYNGEE. The CDR3 sequence: CASSGRRTGDNEQFF. The CDR3 nucleotides read TGTGCCAGCAGCGGACGGAGGACAGGGGACAATGAGCAGTTCTTC.

V and J are TRBV14 and TRBJ1-1, with unresolved D. The CDR3 is 15 residues long. Trimming cost V 4 bases and J 0 bases, with 12 bases left between them. Germline V gives CDR1 SGHDN, CDR2 FVKESK. CDR3 nucleotide sequence: TGTGCCAGCAGCCCTAAGGGCCGCCTGAACACTGAAGCTTTCTTT. Translated, it gives CASSPKGRLNTEAFF.

This clonotype was recorded many times. CDR3 amino acids: CASSSLVGAGEQFF. DNA of the CDR3: TGTGCCAGCAGTTCCCTGGTGGGGGCAGGTGAGCAGTTCTTC. The V call is TRBV6-5, the J call TRBJ2-1; maybe TRBD1 (6 bases). The CDR3 spans 14 residues. CDR1 is MNHEY, CDR2 SVGAGI, per germline. V dropped 4 bases and J dropped 9 bases, with 16 bases sitting between them.

This clonotype was seen repeatedly, ten times or more. The chain is built from TRBV6-5 and TRBJ2-5, with a possible D match to TRBD2 (7 bases). Germline-derived CDR1 and CDR2 are MNHEY and SVGAGI. CDR3 size: 16 residues. V lost 6 bases to trimming and J lost 5 bases, with 22 bases between them. CDR3 nucleotide sequence: TGTGCCAGCAGCCTCAGAGGGGGGGCCGTCCAGGAGACCCAGTACTTC. This translates into CASSLRGGAVQETQYF.

The rearrangement links TRBV7-9 to TRBJ1-2, with 8 bases that match TRBD1. Germline CDR1 is SEHNR and CDR2 is FQNEAQ (reference sequence). V shed 10 bases and J 6 bases; nucleotides not matched to a gene: 13. The CDR3 extends over 14 amino acids. CDR3 DNA sequence: TGTGCCACCAGGACCCGGACAGGGTCCCATGGCTACACCTTC. Amino acids: CATRTRTGSHGYTF.

On this clonotype: An end of the junction differs from the germline gene, which may be a read error. This chain links TRBV5-1 with TRBJ2-1, with unresolved D. The CDR3 is made up of 16 amino acids. From germline, CDR1 is SGHRS and CDR2 YFSETQ. The CDR3 loop is CASGVVDGTPYNEQSF. CDR3 DNA: TGCGCCAGCGGTGTAGTCGACGGAACCCCATACAATGAGCAGTCCTTC.

This clonotype occurred many times. The chain is built from TRBV9 and TRBJ2-1; 8 bases line up with TRBD1. Trimming removed 0 bases from V and 9 bases from J; junction bases left unmatched: 5. CDR3 length: 14 residues. Germline CDR1 SGDLS, CDR2 YYNGEE. CDR3 DNA: TGTGCCAGCAGCGTAGCGGACAGGGTGGTTGAGCAGTTCTTC. Amino acid sequence: CASSVADRVVEQFF.

In the case of this clonotype: This clone may be a read error of a much larger clone one base away. The V gene is TRBV5-1, the J gene TRBJ2-1; D is possibly TRBD1 or TRBD2 (6 bases each). There are 15 residues in the CDR3. V was pared by 0 bases and J by 8 bases, with 15 bases between. Germline CDR1 SGHRS, CDR2 YFSETQ. The CDR3 DNA is TGCGCCAGCAGCTTGGGGACTCCGGGGGCCGATGAGCAGTTCTTC. Translating it yields CASSLGTPGADEQFF.

This clonotype was seen ten or more times. The chain employs TRBV20-1 and TRBJ2-3, with 7 bases aligning to TRBD2. CDR1 DFQATT and CDR2 SNEGSKA come from the germline V gene (reference sequence). The trim removed 6 bases at V and 3 bases at J, leaving 12 bases unmatched. The CDR3 sequence is 15 residues long. The CDR3 spells CSALEAGRRTDTQYF. As DNA, the CDR3 is TGCAGTGCCCTCGAAGCGGGACGGAGGACAGATACGCAGTATTTT.

Only a few counts were recorded for this clonotype. The V call is TRBV6-1, the J call TRBJ1-2; D might be TRBD1 (6 bases). V was pared by 1 base and J by 9 bases, with 12 bases between. Germline V CDR1 and CDR2: MNHNS, SASEGT. This CDR3 spans 13 amino acids. Here the CDR3 DNA reads TGTGCCAGCAGTGAAGGGACAGAGCCGCGCTACACCTTC. Translation: CASSEGTEPRYTF.

The chain joins TRBV2 to TRBJ1-2; maybe TRBD1 (6 bases). V lost 7 bases and J 8 bases, leaving 11 bases between the germline ends. The CDR3 consists of 11 residues. CDR1 and CDR2 from the germline V gene are SNHLY and FYNNEI. CDR3 region: CASNRGGGYTF. The DNA of the CDR3 is TGTGCCAGCAATAGGGGGGGGGGCTACACCTTC.

About this clonotype itself: The junction departs from the called germline gene at one end, perhaps through a read error. The chain links TRBV30 to TRBJ2-2, with a tentative D call TRBD2 (6 bases). This CDR3 is 14 amino acids long. Germline V CDR1 and CDR2: GTSNPN, SVGIG (reference sequence). The CDR3 loop reads CAWMAGGDTGEPFF. In DNA form, the CDR3 reads TGTGCCTGGATGGCCGGGGGAGACACCGGGGAGCCGTTTTTT.

This clonotype was observed many times. The chain has TRBV10-3 and TRBJ2-1; D remains unclear. The CDR3 is 13 amino acids. V lost 5 bases to trimming and J lost 9 bases, with 14 bases between them. CDR1 and CDR2 from the germline V gene are ENHRY and SYGVKD. This CDR3 reads CAISRGENGEQFF. The CDR3 coding sequence is TGTGCCATCAGTCGTGGAGAAAACGGTGAGCAGTTCTTC.

This clonotype appeared many times. The chain is built from TRBV20-1 and TRBJ1-2, with D maybe TRBD1 (5 bases). V gave up 0 bases and J gave up 5 bases, with 16 bases separating them. The CDR3 is 15 amino acids. Germline V CDR1 and CDR2: DFQATT, SNEGSKA (reference sequence). As DNA, the CDR3 is TGCAGTGCTAGAGAGCCCAGACAGCTGATGTATGGCTACACCTTC. Amino acid sequence: CSAREPRQLMYGYTF.

The CDR3 DNA reads TGTGCCAGCAGCACCAGACAAAACACTGAAGCTTTCTTT. Protein sequence: CASSTRQNTEAFF. The chain joins TRBV7-9 to TRBJ1-1, with unresolved D. Trimming removed 5 bases at V and 2 bases at J, with 9 bases between. Looked up from germline, CDR1 is SEHNR and CDR2 is FQNEAQ (reference sequence). The CDR3 has 13 residues.

This clonotype was picked up many times. J is TRBJ1-2 and V is TRBV12-3 or TRBV12-4, with TRBD1 matching over 7 bases. The CDR3 consists of 14 residues. Germline trimming cut 1 base from V and 8 bases from J; bases unmatched to any gene: 7. In DNA form, the CDR3 reads TGTGCCAGCAGTTTAGTGGCAGGGGGGAACGGCTACACCTTC. Translating it yields CASSLVAGGNGYTF.

Comment on this clonotype: One end of the junction varies from germline; a read error may be responsible. The rearrangement joins TRBV7-6 to TRBJ2-3; unclear D gene. Germline loops: CDR1 SGHVS, CDR2 FNYEAQ. The CDR3 runs 13 residues. This chain's CDR3 is CVSNLGLGDTQYF. Written as DNA, the CDR3 is TGTGTCAGCAACTTAGGTCTGGGAGATACGCAGTATTTT. Full variable domain (remainder filled in from reference TRBV7-6 and TRBJ2-3): GAGVSQSPRYKVTKRGQDVALRCDPISGHVSLYWYRQALGQGPEFLTYFNYEAQQDKSGLPNDRFSAERPEGSISTLTIQRTEQRDSAMYRCVSNLGLGDTQYFGPGTRLTVL.

This clonotype was seen many times. The V gene is TRBV9, the J gene TRBJ2-2, with unresolved D. Trimming removed 4 bases from V and 3 bases from J, with 10 bases in between. Germline CDR1 SGDLS, CDR2 YYNGEE. This CDR3 has 14 amino acids. CDR3 coding DNA: TGTGCCAGCAGCTTCTCCCCGGACACCGGGGAGCTGTTTTTT. Amino acids: CASSFSPDTGELFF.

This clonotype was seen many times. V is TRBV18 and J is TRBJ1-6; D might be TRBD1 (5 bases). The CDR3 consists of 16 residues. CDR1 is KGHSH and CDR2 is LQKENI in the germline V gene. Trimming left V 4 bases short and J 8 bases short, with 18 bases between. In DNA, the CDR3 is TGTGCCAGCTCACAATTGTACGGGACCAACGATTCACCCCTCCACTTT. This gives the protein CASSQLYGTNDSPLHF.

The table lists this clonotype with many counts. This chain connects TRBV7-9 to TRBJ1-4; D is ambiguous. The CDR3 extends over 13 amino acids. V was shortened by 4 bases and J by 2 bases, with 5 bases between the two germline ends. The germline V gene encodes CDR1 SEHNR and CDR2 FQNEAQ (reference sequence). CDR3: CASSYQTNEKLFF. In DNA form, the CDR3 reads TGTGCCAGCAGCTATCAGACTAATGAAAAACTGTTTTTT.

The V and J genes are TRBV19 and TRBJ1-2; 9 bases map to TRBD1. Trimming removed 7 bases from V and 4 bases from J; junction bases left unmatched: 7. The CDR3 runs to 14 residues. CDR1 and CDR2 (germline): LNHDA, SQIVND (reference sequence). The CDR3 coding sequence is TGTGCCAGTACCAGGACAGGGGAGGGCTATGGCTACACCTTC. It codes for CASTRTGEGYGYTF.

This clonotype was counted between two and nine times. This may stem from a read error, because a much larger clone lies one nucleotide away. This chain uses TRBV3-1 with TRBJ1-2; D is possibly TRBD1 (6 bases). CDR1 and CDR2 from the germline V gene are LGHDT and YNNKEL (reference sequence). The CDR3 sequence is 13 residues long. V was cut by 3 bases and J by 7 bases, with 12 bases left in between. The CDR3 DNA sequence: TGTGCCAGCAGCCACGGGGGCAGGGGTGGCTACACCTTC. Amino acids: CASSHGGRGGYTF.

This clonotype was recorded at least ten times. The J gene is TRBJ1-2, the V gene TRBV3-1, with 8 bases aligning to TRBD1. The length of the CDR3 is 16 residues. V lost 5 bases to trimming and J lost 8 bases; unmatched junction nucleotides: 16. CDR1 and CDR2 from the germline V gene are LGHDT and YNNKEL (reference sequence). The CDR3 loop reads CASSIRDRLFLRGYTF. The CDR3 DNA is TGTGCCAGCAGCATCCGGGACAGGCTTTTTCTGAGAGGCTACACCTTC.

In its sample, this clonotype was seen a few times. The gene calls are TRBV4-2 and TRBJ1-3; D call uncertain. The CDR3 length is 14 residues. The V and J ends lost 1 base and 1 base respectively, with 5 bases between them. Germline V gene data show CDR1 as LGHNA and CDR2 as YNFKEQ. Here the CDR3 reads CASSQVGSGNTIYF. The CDR3 nucleotides read TGTGCCAGCAGCCAAGTCGGGTCTGGAAACACCATATATTTT.

This clonotype was counted many times. The rearrangement links TRBV19 to TRBJ1-6; D not certain. This CDR3 is 12 amino acids long. CDR1 and CDR2 from the germline V gene are LNHDA and SQIVND (reference sequence). The ends were cut back, 7 bases at V and 16 bases at J, with 17 bases in the middle. CDR3 coding DNA: TGTGCCAGTACCCTCGGGCAGGCCGCACTCCACTTT. Encoded protein: CASTLGQAALHF. The full variable domain, its missing parts supplied by reference TRBV19 and TRBJ1-6, is DGGITQSPKYLFRKEGQNVTLSCEQNLNHDAMYWYRQDPGQGLRLIYYSQIVNDFQKGDIAEGYSVSREKKESFPLTVTSAQKNPTAFYLCASTLGQAALHFGNGTRLTVT.

In this sample, this clonotype turned up many times. This rearrangement joins TRBV12-3 or TRBV12-4 to TRBJ1-4; no clear D gene. This CDR3 has 11 residues. The V gene lost 3 bases and the J gene lost 7 bases, with 3 bases spanning the gap. The CDR3 sequence is CASSLGEKLFF. The CDR3 nucleotides are TGTGCCAGCAGTTTGGGTGAAAAACTGTTTTTT.